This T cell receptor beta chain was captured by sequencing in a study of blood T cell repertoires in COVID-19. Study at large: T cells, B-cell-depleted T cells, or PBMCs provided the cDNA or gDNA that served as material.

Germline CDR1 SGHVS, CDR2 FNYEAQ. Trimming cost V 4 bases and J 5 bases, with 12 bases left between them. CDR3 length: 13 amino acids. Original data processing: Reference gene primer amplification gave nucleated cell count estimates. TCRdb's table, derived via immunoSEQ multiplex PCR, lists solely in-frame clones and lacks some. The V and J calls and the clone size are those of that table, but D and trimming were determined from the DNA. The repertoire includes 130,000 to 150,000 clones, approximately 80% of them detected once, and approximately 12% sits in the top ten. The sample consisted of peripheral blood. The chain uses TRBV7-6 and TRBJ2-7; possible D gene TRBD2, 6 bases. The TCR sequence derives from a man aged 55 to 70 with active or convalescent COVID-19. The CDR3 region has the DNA TGTGCCAGCAGCTCCCGGGAGACCCACGAGCAGTACTTC. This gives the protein CASSSRETHEQYF.